Listed here are 10 T cell receptor beta chains from one sample, sequenced in a study of cytomegalovirus exposure and HLA in healthy donors. Primers: 60 Vbeta forward and 13 Jbeta reverse. Libraries were prepared by immunoSEQ multiplex PCR; TCRdb keeps only in-frame clonotypes and omits some of them. The sample includes 150,000 to 200,000 clones, roughly 87% of them seen just once. Sequences were obtained from PBMCs. The receptors were gathered from a girl in the first two years of life in good health and CMV-seronegative.

This chain uses TRBV7-9 with TRBJ2-2; D unclear. This CDR3 has 15 amino acids. Germline V gene sequence: CDR1 SEHNR, CDR2 FQNEAQ (reference sequence). The V end lost 5 bases, the J end lost 4 bases, and 14 bases lay between the germline ends. Here the CDR3 DNA reads TGTGCCAGCAGCCCCGTGGTGCGTCTCACCGGGGAGCTGTTTTTT. Protein product: CASSPVVRLTGELFF.

The rearrangement uses TRBV5-1 and TRBJ2-1; 8 bases align to TRBD2. This CDR3 comprises 12 residues. The germline CDR1 and CDR2 sequences are SGHRS and YFSETQ. Trimming at V came to 9 bases and at J to 8 bases, leaving 7 bases not matched to a gene. In DNA form, the CDR3 reads TGCGCCACCTCACCAGCGGGGGATGAGCAGTTCTTC. Amino acids: CATSPAGDEQFF.

The rearrangement joins TRBV18 to TRBJ1-2; 12 bases fit TRBD1. Germline CDR1 and CDR2: KGHSH and LQKENI. The CDR3 has 14 residues. Trimming cost V 3 bases and J 8 bases; bases outside gene matches: 4. CDR3 loop: CASSPGTGGSGYTF. DNA for the CDR3: TGTGCCAGCTCACCCGGGACAGGGGGCTCAGGCTACACCTTC.

This chain connects TRBV9 to TRBJ2-3, with TRBD2 matching 11 bases. From germline, CDR1 is SGDLS and CDR2 YYNGEE. V dropped 0 bases and J dropped 2; count of bases not matched to a gene: 2. The CDR3 loop spans 16 amino acids. The CDR3 DNA sequence: TGTGCCAGCAGCGTAGAGGGACTAGCGGCCACAGATACGCAGTATTTT. Its protein product is CASSVEGLAATDTQYF.

The V call is TRBV4-1, the J call TRBJ1-1, with TRBD1 as a possible D gene (6 bases). Per the germline V gene, CDR1 is MGHRA and CDR2 is YSYEKL. Deletions cut 2 bases from V and 7 bases from J, with 11 bases between. The CDR3 runs 13 residues. The CDR3 reads CASSQRGQFEAFF. The CDR3 DNA reads TGCGCCAGCAGCCAAAGGGGACAATTTGAAGCTTTCTTT.

The rearrangement links TRBV4-1 to TRBJ2-1; D unresolved. The V end lost 0 bases, the J end lost 5 bases, and 11 bases lay between the germline ends. The CDR3 length is 15 residues. Per the germline V gene, CDR1 is MGHRA and CDR2 is YSYEKL. As DNA, the CDR3 is TGCGCCAGCAGCCAAGAGAGCACCGTCGACAATGAGCAGTTCTTC. The encoded protein is CASSQESTVDNEQFF.

This sequence joins TRBV6-6 and TRBJ1-3, with D possibly TRBD1 on 5 matching bases. The CDR3 extends over 15 amino acids. V lost 2 bases to trimming and J lost 3 bases, with 11 bases between them. Germline CDR1 MNHNY, CDR2 SVGAGI (reference sequence). This CDR3 is CASSYQGSGGNTIYF. The CDR3 DNA reads TGTGCCAGCAGTTACCAGGGATCGGGTGGAAACACCATATATTTT.

V gene TRBV11-2 combines with J gene TRBJ2-7; TRBD2 matches at 10 bases. The CDR3 is 15 amino acids. Germline CDR1 reads SGHAT; CDR2 reads FQNNGV. V dropped 5 bases and J dropped 4; count of bases not matched to a gene: 8. The CDR3 sequence: CASSPSGRAGYEQYF. The CDR3 DNA is TGTGCCAGCAGCCCCAGCGGGAGGGCCGGTTACGAGCAGTACTTC.

The V call is TRBV5-1, the J call TRBJ2-5, with 13 bases aligning to TRBD2. This CDR3 contains 17 residues. Trimming took 5 bases from V and 2 from J; bases not matched to a gene: 9. Germline V gene lookup returns CDR1 SGHRS and CDR2 YFSETQ. CDR3 protein: CASSRTSGGGAQETQYF. The CDR3 DNA reads as TGCGCCAGCAGTAGGACTAGCGGGGGAGGGGCTCAAGAGACCCAGTACTTC.

This chain uses TRBV18 with TRBJ2-5; 9 nucleotides agree with TRBD2. The junction had 8 bases not matched to a gene; V was cut back by 5 bases and J by 4 bases. CDR3 size: 15 residues. CDR1 KGHSH and CDR2 LQKENI come from the germline V gene. The CDR3 DNA reads as TGTGCCAGCTCATCCACCCAGCGGGAGGTAGAGACCCAGTACTTC. Translation gives CASSSTQREVETQYF.